The sample holds many counts of the clone carrying this T cell receptor beta chain. Its antigen is as yet unknown. Trimming pared 6 bases from V and 1 base from J, leaving 10 bases between. The CDR3 consists of 14 residues. From the 5' RACE reads, TCRdb called clonotypes with MiXCR, one entry per CDR3 protein. The sample records around 690,000 distinct CDR3 sequences, over 20% being singletons. The data derive from a study of identical twins. Study outcomes and limitations: Conclusions were drawn cross-sectionally by statistical analysis, without following the same donors.

The same specimen was also included in a second study, on T cells expressing NK-cell markers.

Input material: PBMCs. This sequence originates from a woman under 30 in good health. V gene TRBV12-3 or TRBV12-4 combines with J gene TRBJ2-1; D may be TRBD1 (6 bases). CDR3 bases: TGTGCCAGCAGCCCCCAGGGGTCCTACAATGAGCAGTTCTTC. Protein product: CASSPQGSYNEQFF.